The 16 T cell receptor beta chains below come from one sample, sequenced in a study of vaccination effects on CD4 cells after COVID-19. Ahead of sequencing, the ViraFEST assay grew antigen-specific CD4+ T cells using viral peptide pools. At the end of 10 days of culture, CD4+ T cells were isolated. Prior SARS-CoV-2 infection was absent in the vaccine recipients, as shown by negative nucleocapsid antibodies. What these receptors recognize is not known. Measured with immunoSEQ multiplex PCR; TCRdb has only the in-frame clones, and not every one. Here the sample spans roughly 42,000 clones, 70% being singletons. The specimen was CD4+ T cells from PBMCs cultured with HCoV-OC43 spike peptides, collected before COVID-19 vaccination. Indicated subset: HCoV-OC43 spike overlapping peptide pool stimulation. All receptors come from a human donor who received a COVID-19 vaccine.

The V gene is TRBV3-1 (or the pseudogene TRBV3-2), the J gene TRBJ2-5; 13 bases are shared with TRBD2. The CDR3 extends over 16 amino acids. J was trimmed by 1 base and V by 5 bases; bases with no gene match: 4. The germline V gene encodes CDR1 LGHDT and CDR2 YNNKEL (reference sequence). CDR3 nucleotide sequence: TGTGCCAGCAGCAAACGGACTAGCGGGGGCCAAGAGACCCAGTACTTC. It specifies CASSKRTSGGQETQYF.

The chain employs TRBV12-3 or TRBV12-4 and TRBJ2-7; 7 bases line up with TRBD2. The CDR3 covers 13 residues. V shed 3 bases and J 6 bases; nucleotides not matched to a gene: 5. CDR3 residues: CASSFGGSGEQYF. The CDR3, as DNA: TGTGCCAGCAGTTTCGGCGGGAGTGGCGAGCAGTACTTC.

The V gene is TRBV7-9, the J gene TRBJ2-7, with D possibly TRBD1 on 5 matching bases. The CDR3 covers 14 residues. Trimming removed 4 bases at V and 6 bases at J, with 16 bases between. The V gene's germline CDR1 is SEHNR and CDR2 FQNEAQ (reference sequence). CDR3 region: CASSSWGQGSEQYF. Here the CDR3 DNA reads TGTGCCAGCAGCTCTTGGGGCCAGGGCAGCGAGCAGTACTTC.

The chain employs TRBV28 and TRBJ1-2; D call uncertain. Germline-derived CDR1 and CDR2 are MDHEN and SYDVKM. The V gene lost 6 bases and the J gene lost 4 bases, with 3 bases spanning the gap. The CDR3 extends over 10 amino acids. Here the CDR3 DNA reads TGTGCCAGCAGACGCTATGGCTACACCTTC. It encodes CASRRYGYTF.

This sequence joins TRBV12-3 or TRBV12-4 and TRBJ1-1, with D unresolved. The CDR3 contains 12 residues. The V end was cut by 2 bases, the J end by 6 bases, with 7 bases between. This CDR3 is CASSLPGAEAFF. The CDR3 DNA sequence: TGTGCCAGCAGTTTACCCGGGGCTGAAGCTTTCTTT.

This chain connects TRBV12-3 or TRBV12-4 to TRBJ2-1; a possible D gene is TRBD1 (5 bases). V gave up 5 bases and J gave up 13 bases, with 12 bases separating them. The CDR3 contains 11 residues. The chain's CDR3 is CASSTGSRQFF. In DNA, the CDR3 is TGTGCCAGCAGTACAGGTAGCCGACAGTTCTTC.

This clone came up a few times. The rearrangement links TRBV12-5 to TRBJ1-3, with 8 bases aligning to TRBD1. Germline loops: CDR1 LGHNT, CDR2 FRNRAP. J was trimmed by 4 bases and V by 1 base; bases with no gene match: 3. This CDR3 region has 15 residues. CDR3 in amino acids: CASGLGTGQGNTIYF. CDR3 nucleotide sequence: TGTGCTAGTGGTTTGGGGACAGGGCAAGGAAACACCATATATTTT. The full variable domain, completed using reference TRBV12-5 and TRBJ1-3, is DARVTQTPRHKVTEMGQEVTMRCQPILGHNTVFWYRQTMMQGLELLAYFRNRAPLDDSGMPKDRFSAEMPDATLATLKIQPSEPRDSAVYFCASGLGTGQGNTIYFGEGSWLTVV.

V usage is TRBV4-2 and J usage is TRBJ2-3, with 9 bases that match TRBD2. Germline CDR1 reads LGHNA; CDR2 reads YNFKEQ. With V trimmed by 4 bases and J by 0 bases, 11 bases remained unmatched. The CDR3 totals 18 residues. The CDR3 DNA sequence: TGTGCCAGCAGCCGATCCGGGAGCGGGGGGCCTAGCACAGATACGCAGTATTTT. This sequence encodes CASSRSGSGGPSTDTQYF.

The chain joins TRBV18 to TRBJ1-4, with a possible D match to TRBD1 (6 bases). This CDR3 contains 15 residues. V was trimmed by 2 bases and J by 5 bases, leaving 12 bases between them. From germline, CDR1 is KGHSH and CDR2 LQKENI. The CDR3 loop reads CASSPRQGQNEKLFF. The CDR3 coding sequence is TGTGCCAGCTCACCAAGACAAGGACAGAATGAAAAACTGTTTTTT.

There are a few counts of this clone. V and J are TRBV28 and TRBJ1-3; D gene unclear. The CDR3 is made up of 10 amino acids. The germline CDR1 and CDR2 sequences are MDHEN and SYDVKM. V was shortened by 8 bases and J by 1 base, with 0 bases between the two germline ends. Here the CDR3 DNA reads TGTGCCAGCTCTGGAAACACCATATATTTT. Translating it yields CASSGNTIYF. The entire variable domain, with the rest obtained from reference TRBV28 and TRBJ1-3, is as follows: DVKVTQSSRYLVKRTGEKVFLECVQDMDHENMFWYRQDPGLGLRLIYFSYDVKMKEKGDIPEGYSVSREKKERFSLILESASTNQTSMYLCASSGNTIYFGEGSWLTVV.

This clone came up a few times. CDR3 region: CASSLGGAGGGGELFF. CDR3 DNA: TGTGCCAGCAGCTTAGGAGGGGCCGGGGGTGGCGGGGAGCTGTTTTTT. The rearrangement joins TRBV5-4 to TRBJ2-2; tentatively, D is TRBD2 (6 bases). Looked up from germline, CDR1 is SGHNT and CDR2 is YYREEE (reference sequence). V was clipped by 2 bases and J by 7 bases, with 18 bases between them. This CDR3 is built from 16 residues.

This chain's CDR3 is CASSLGGQAYGYTF. DNA of the CDR3: TGTGCCAGCAGCTTAGGGGGACAAGCCTATGGCTACACCTTC. The V call is TRBV5-4, the J call TRBJ1-2; maybe TRBD1 (6 bases). This CDR3 is 14 amino acids long. V lost 2 bases and J 4 bases, leaving 12 bases between the germline ends. CDR1 and CDR2 from the germline V gene are SGHNT and YYREEE (reference sequence).

There are a few counts of this clone. V usage is TRBV7-9 and J usage is TRBJ2-2, with TRBD1 matching 9 bases. V was clipped by 5 bases and J by 6 bases; unmatched bases: 13. The CDR3 totals 17 residues. Germline V gene lookup returns CDR1 SEHNR and CDR2 FQNEAQ (reference sequence). CDR3 bases: TGTGCCAGCAGCCCCCTCCAAGGGACAGGGTTGTCCGGGGAGCTGTTTTTT. Amino acid sequence: CASSPLQGTGLSGELFF.

The chain couples TRBV3-1 (or the pseudogene TRBV3-2) to TRBJ1-1, with 11 bases lining up with TRBD1. The V gene end was trimmed by 3 bases and the J gene end by 5 bases; junction bases not matched to a gene: 2. CDR1 and CDR2 (germline): LGHDT, YNNKEL (reference sequence). CDR3 length equals 14 residues. The CDR3 here is CASSQGTGGTEAFF. For the CDR3, the DNA is TGTGCCAGCAGCCAGGGGACAGGGGGTACTGAAGCTTTCTTT.

Here the CDR3 DNA reads TGTGCCAGCAGCCAAACCCGGGACAGGGGAGAGACCCAGTACTTC. This encodes CASSQTRDRGETQYF. The chain employs TRBV4-2 and TRBJ2-5; 10 nucleotides match TRBD1. This CDR3 spans 15 amino acids. CDR1 and CDR2 from the germline V gene are LGHNA and YNFKEQ. J gave up 4 bases and V 2 bases, and 4 bases lay outside the gene matches.

This clone has just a few counts. V gene TRBV4-3 combines with J gene TRBJ1-6, with 7 bases that match TRBD1. The trim removed 6 bases at V and 7 bases at J, leaving 6 bases unmatched. The CDR3 length is 14 residues. Germline V gene lookup returns CDR1 LGHNA and CDR2 YSLEER. The CDR3 loop is CASRQGQQNSPLHF. The CDR3 region has the DNA TGCGCCAGCAGACAGGGACAGCAAAATTCACCCCTCCACTTT.